This TCR beta chain is from a study of T cells in Graves' hyperthyroidism and ophthalmopathy. The study's findings and limits: Through a model of 13 V-J features, ophthalmopathy was separated from stable hyperthyroidism. Researchers found most expanded thyroid clonotypes above 0.001 in blood as well.

Exclusion of patients followed from uncontrolled infection, other autoimmune disease, pregnancy or lactation. The TCR beta CDR3 regions underwent amplification using RNA transcripts as the source. The TCR CDR3 first-round RT-PCR relied on the HTBI primer set. MiXCR was run by TCRdb on the multiplex PCR reads, yielding one entry per CDR3 protein. Here the sample spans around 660,000 distinct CDR3 sequences, about 45% being singletons. Trimming took 3 bases from V and 4 from J, leaving 6 bases between them. Germline CDR1 reads SQVTM; CDR2 reads ANQGSEA. This CDR3 is 11 amino acids long. In the case of this clonotype: Its specificity is not known. A read error may be the cause here, since a much bigger clone is one base away.

J is TRBJ1-1 and V is TRBV29-1; D is unresolved. Sequencing was performed on peripheral blood or thyroid tissue (not recorded which). The sequence derives from an adult man with Graves' disease, either hyperthyroidism or ophthalmopathy (not recorded which). CDR3 nucleotides: TGCAGCGTTGACCTGAGCACTGAAGCTTTCTTT. This codes for CSVDLSTEAFF.